One T cell receptor beta chain is described in this entry. As yet, its antigen is unknown. Extracted from the samples, RNA was reverse transcribed into cDNA to serve as the sequencing template. Profiling relied on immunoSEQ multiplex PCR, and the TCRdb table lists in-frame clones only, not all of them. The sample records about 200,000 clones, under 80% being singletons. The sample comes from a study of CD8+ T cells in alopecia areata. Study observations and caveats: Scalp clonality dropped significantly under tofacitinib, as did expanded CD8+ top-100 clones.

Germline CDR1 and CDR2: SGDLS and YYNGEE. The CDR3 extends over 15 amino acids. Trimming left V 2 bases short and J 6 bases short, with 15 bases between. The treatment was: oral pan-JAK inhibitor, 5-10 mg twice daily. The TCR was taken from a human donor with alopecia areata. The chain has TRBV9 and TRBJ2-1; D possibly uses TRBD1 or TRBD2 (5 bases each). The sample consisted of CD4+ T cells sorted from blood, taken around week 49, from a patient treated with tofacitinib. The CDR3, as DNA: TGTGCCAGCAGCGTGGGGACCCTCGGCCGCAATGAGCAGTTCTTC. Protein product: CASSVGTLGRNEQFF.